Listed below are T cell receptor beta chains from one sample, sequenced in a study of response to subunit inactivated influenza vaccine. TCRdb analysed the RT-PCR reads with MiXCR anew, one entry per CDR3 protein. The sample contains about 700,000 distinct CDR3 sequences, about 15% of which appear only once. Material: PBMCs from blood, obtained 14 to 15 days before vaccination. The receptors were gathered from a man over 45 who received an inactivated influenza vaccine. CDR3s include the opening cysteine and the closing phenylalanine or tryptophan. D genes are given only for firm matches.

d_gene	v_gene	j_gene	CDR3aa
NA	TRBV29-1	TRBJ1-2	CSGSVDRNYGYTF
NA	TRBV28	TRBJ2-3	CASSLILIQGPDTQYF
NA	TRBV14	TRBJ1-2	CASSQDRTVPFGYTF
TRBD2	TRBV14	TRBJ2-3	CASSQTGLASDTQYF
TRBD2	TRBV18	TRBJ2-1	CASSPPVSGRNEQFF
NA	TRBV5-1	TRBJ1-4	CASSLGDKYEKLFF
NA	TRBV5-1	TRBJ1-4	CASSPGAEKLFF
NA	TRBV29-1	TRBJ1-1	CSGGEGMNTEAFF
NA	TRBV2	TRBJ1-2	CASKNRARGYTF
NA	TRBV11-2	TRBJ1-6	CASSFDRPSSYNSPLHF
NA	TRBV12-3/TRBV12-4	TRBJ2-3	CASSFSRQIIDTQYF
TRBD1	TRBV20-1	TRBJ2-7	CSAPGQGALQQYF
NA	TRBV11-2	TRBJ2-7	CASSFNSPYEQYF
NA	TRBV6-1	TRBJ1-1	CASTPYGGVTEAFF
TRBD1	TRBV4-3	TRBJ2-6	CASSYGTGVSGANVLTF
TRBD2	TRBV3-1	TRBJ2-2	CASSQPSGANTGELFF
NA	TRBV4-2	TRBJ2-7	CASSRPDKSSYEQYF
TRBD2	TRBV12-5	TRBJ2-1	CASGLAGGGYNEQFF
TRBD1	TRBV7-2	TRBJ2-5	CASSPHRGISETQYF
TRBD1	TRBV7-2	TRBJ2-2	CASTLGNRGTGELFF